This T cell receptor beta chain is from a study of shared clonotypes between healthy human individuals. Germline loops: CDR1 SEHNR, CDR2 FQNEAQ (reference sequence). This CDR3 contains 14 residues. Trimming pared 5 bases from V and 0 bases from J, leaving 10 bases between. The repertoire was sequenced with immunoSEQ multiplex PCR; TCRdb's copy has only in-frame clones and lacks some. Seen here are more than 1,200,000 clones, approximately 98.5% observed once, and the top ten hold around 0.33%. Donors included only healthy HIV-negative adults lacking recent acute infections or vaccinations. From CD4+ cells came CD45RA+ naive and CD45RA-negative memory subsets.

The rearrangement links TRBV7-9 to TRBJ1-1; D unclear. The source of this sequence is a young man in good health. Material: naive CD4+ T cells sorted from blood. Subset here: CD45RA+ positively selected. Here the CDR3 DNA reads TGTGCCAGCAGCCCACATATGGTGAACACTGAAGCTTTCTTT. It translates to CASSPHMVNTEAFF.